Listed below are T cell receptor beta chains from one sample, sequenced in a study of blood T cell repertoires in COVID-19. Some clones are missing from TCRdb's copy, which holds only in-frame ones; the method was immunoSEQ multiplex PCR. This sample yields around 40,000 clones, of which almost 90% are seen a single time; 14% belongs to the top ten. Input material: peripheral blood. The receptors stem from a human donor in a cohort sampled during active COVID-19. Both conserved end residues are part of each CDR3. The order of the fields is clone size, D gene, J gene, V gene, CDR3 protein, CDR3 DNA. D genes are given only for firm matches. The size entry is marked missing in some rows and otherwise reads once, few, many or a size class.

>few|TRBD1|TRBJ2-5|TRBV6-5
CASSYSQGSQETQYF
TGTGCCAGCAGTTACTCACAGGGGTCCCAAGAGACCCAGTACTTC
>.|TRBD1|TRBJ2-7|TRBV29-1
CSVLTGGENEQYF
TGCAGCGTTTTGACAGGGGGCGAGAACGAGCAGTACTTC
>.|.|TRBJ1-4|TRBV30
CAWTPAVSAGEKLFF
TGTGCCTGGACCCCGGCCGTTTCGGCCGGGGAAAAACTGTTTTTT
>once|.|TRBJ1-2|TRBV4-3
CASSQDRRVAPGSYGYTF
TGCGCCAGCAGCCAAGATCGGAGGGTAGCCCCGGGGAGCTATGGCTACACCTTC
>.|TRBD1|TRBJ1-1|TRBV11-2
CASSLDFHRDRNMEAFF
TGTGCCAGCAGCTTAGATTTCCACCGGGACAGGAATATGGAAGCTTTCTTT
>once|.|TRBJ2-1|TRBV6-5
CASQNGKGRNEQFF
TGTGCCAGTCAGAACGGTAAAGGGAGGAATGAGCAGTTCTTC
>.|.|TRBJ2-7|TRBV6-5
CASRGGVVYF
TGTGCCAGCAGAGGGGGGGTCGTGTACTTC
>once|.|TRBJ2-5|TRBV12-3/TRBV12-4
CASSLQGPETQYF
TGTGCCAGCAGTTTACAGGGTCCGGAGACCCAGTACTTC
>.|.|TRBJ1-5|TRBV4-3
CASSQDLFRDEPQHF
TGCGCCAGCAGCCAAGATCTGTTCCGGGATGAGCCCCAGCATTTT
>.|TRBD1|TRBJ1-2|TRBV13
CASGYRDRGPSGYTF
TGTGCCAGCGGATACCGGGACAGGGGGCCGAGTGGCTACACCTTC
>.|.|TRBJ1-3|TRBV6-5
CASSYSAGVAGNTIYF
TGTGCCAGCAGTTACTCTGCAGGGGTAGCAGGAAACACCATATATTTT
>.|.|TRBJ2-3|TRBV5-1
CASRPDNTDTQYF
TGCGCCAGCAGGCCTGACAACACAGATACGCAGTATTTT
>.|.|TRBJ2-2|TRBV2
CASSEIWQGNTGELFF
TGTGCCAGCAGTGAAATATGGCAGGGGAACACCGGGGAGCTGTTTTTT
>.|TRBD1|TRBJ1-4|TRBV19
CAVGNRGEKLFF
TGTGCAGTAGGGAACAGGGGTGAAAAACTGTTTTTT
>.|TRBD1|TRBJ1-5|TRBV6-1
CASSDWTGLVNQPQHF
TGTGCCAGCAGTGATTGGACAGGGTTGGTCAATCAGCCCCAGCATTTT
>once|.|TRBJ1-1|TRBV5-5
CASIRHPNTEAFF
TGTGCCAGCATCCGACATCCGAACACTGAAGCTTTCTTT
>.|TRBD2|TRBJ2-3|TRBV30
CAWSGGGGPTDTQYF
TGTGCCTGGAGTGGGGGCGGGGGACCCACAGATACGCAGTATTTT
>.|.|TRBJ1-5|TRBV18
CASSPSQYSNQPQHF
TGTGCCAGCTCACCATCCCAGTATAGCAATCAGCCCCAGCATTTT
>.|.|TRBJ1-2|TRBV14
CASSQTGNYAGYTF
TGTGCCAGCAGCCAAACAGGGAATTACGCTGGCTACACCTTC
>.|TRBD2|TRBJ2-2|TRBV5-1
CASLGLDNVELFF
TGCGCCAGCCTCGGACTAGATAACGTGGAGCTGTTTTTT
>.|.|TRBJ2-2|TRBV6-4
CASQTEESGTGELFF
TGTGCCAGCCAGACGGAAGAGTCGGGCACCGGGGAGCTGTTTTTT
>.|TRBD2|TRBJ2-3|TRBV13
CASSPETGLADTSTDTQYF
TGTGCCAGCAGCCCCGAAACGGGACTAGCGGACACTAGCACAGATACGCAGTATTTT
>.|.|TRBJ1-2|TRBV7-2
CASSSNGYTF
TGTGCCAGCAGTTCAAATGGCTACACCTTC
>.|.|TRBJ1-1|TRBV12-3/TRBV12-4
CASSFLRNTEAFF
TGTGCCAGCAGTTTTCTTCGGAACACTGAAGCTTTCTTT
>.|.|TRBJ2-2|TRBV5-6
CASTQGRGTGELFF
TGTGCCAGCACCCAGGGCAGAGGCACCGGGGAGCTGTTTTTT
>.|TRBD1|TRBJ1-5|TRBV9
CASSEGTGWMAPQHF
TGTGCCAGCAGCGAGGGGACAGGGTGGATGGCGCCCCAGCATTTT
>.|.|TRBJ2-7|TRBV11-2
CASSLAGVPYEQYF
TGTGCCAGCAGCTTAGCAGGGGTGCCCTACGAGCAGTACTTC
>.|.|TRBJ1-1|TRBV19
CASSKSGAPRF
TGTGCCAGTAGTAAATCAGGGGCACCACGATTT
>.|.|TRBJ1-5|TRBV19
CASTWLGPDQPQHF
TGTGCCAGTACTTGGTTGGGGCCGGACCAGCCCCAGCATTTT
>.|.|TRBJ2-1|TRBV2
CASSPGGTRFF
TGTGCCAGCAGTCCCGGCGGGACGCGGTTCTTC
>.|TRBD1|TRBJ2-7|TRBV7-2
CASSLDRGYEQYF
TGTGCCAGCAGCTTAGACAGGGGCTACGAGCAGTACTTC
>.|.|TRBJ1-2|TRBV3-1/TRBV3-2
CATWGQGYTF
TGTGCCACATGGGGGCAGGGCTACACCTTC
>.|TRBD2|TRBJ2-1|TRBV6-5
CASSYGGTSLLF
TGTGCCAGCAGTTACGGGGGGACTAGCTTACTCTTC
>.|TRBD1|TRBJ2-7|TRBV29-1
CSVARDRGSYEQYF
TGCAGCGTTGCCCGGGACAGGGGTTCCTACGAGCAGTACTTC
>.|.|TRBJ2-1|TRBV18
CASSFSGGLNNEQFF
TGTGCCAGCTCTTTCTCGGGGGGCCTAAACAATGAGCAGTTCTTC
>.|TRBD1|TRBJ2-3|TRBV24-1
CATSDSGTDTDTQYF
TGTGCCACCAGTGATTCCGGGACAGACACAGATACGCAGTATTTT
>.|.|TRBJ1-1|TRBV7-2
CASSSTGLMNTEAFF
TGTGCCAGCAGCTCCACAGGGCTCATGAACACTGAAGCTTTCTTT
>.|TRBD2|TRBJ2-2|TRBV11-2
CASSLWLAGAPRTGELFF
TGTGCCAGCAGCTTATGGCTAGCGGGGGCCCCCCGCACCGGGGAGCTGTTTTTT
>.|.|TRBJ2-5|TRBV27
CASRGQAGGETQYF
TGTGCCAGCAGGGGACAGGCGGGGGGGGAGACCCAGTACTTC
>.|TRBD1|TRBJ1-6|TRBV19
CASSKLDRENSPLHF
TGTGCCAGTAGTAAGTTGGACAGGGAAAATTCACCCCTCCACTTT
>.|TRBD1|TRBJ2-1|TRBV7-6
CASSSGQGRYNEQFF
TGTGCCAGCAGCTCGGGACAGGGACGTTACAATGAGCAGTTCTTC